The rows below give T cell receptor beta chains drawn from one sample of a study of cytomegalovirus exposure and HLA in healthy donors. Sequencing was performed with immunoSEQ multiplex PCR; in TCRdb, only in-frame clones are kept and a portion is missing. The sample has about 190,000 clones, about four fifths seen once; the top ten hold around 2%. The sample was PBMCs. The receptors come from a man between 18 and 29 years old in good health and CMV-seronegative. Both conserved end residues are part of each CDR3. The order of the fields is CDR3 length, J gene, D gene, clone size, V gene, CDR3 DNA, CDR3 protein. D genes are given only for firm matches. Clone size is stated in some rows and not others, as once, few, many or a class when expanded.

length: 16
J: TRBJ1-3
D: TRBD1
size: .
V: TRBV9
DNA: TGTGCCAGCAGCCCCGGGACAGGCTCCTCTGGAAACACCATATATTTT
CDR3: CASSPGTGSSGNTIYF

length: 14
J: TRBJ1-5
D: .
size: .
V: TRBV6-5
DNA: TGTGCCAGCAGTTCCGGACAAAGAGTTCAGCCCCAGCATTTT
CDR3: CASSSGQRVQPQHF

length: 15
J: TRBJ1-5
D: .
size: few
V: TRBV19
DNA: TGTGCCAGTAGTACGACAGATTATAGCAATCAGCCCCAGCATTTT
CDR3: CASSTTDYSNQPQHF

length: 14
J: TRBJ1-1
D: .
size: .
V: TRBV9
DNA: TGTGCCAGCAGCGTAGGACAGTTGAACACTGAAGCTTTCTTT
CDR3: CASSVGQLNTEAFF

length: 15
J: TRBJ2-2
D: TRBD2
size: .
V: TRBV9
DNA: TGTGCCAGCAGCCCCCGGTCCTGGGAGGGACGGGAGCTGTTTTTT
CDR3: CASSPRSWEGRELFF

length: 18
J: TRBJ1-1
D: TRBD1
size: few
V: TRBV5-4
DNA: TGTGCCAGCAGCTTGGCGACCGGGACAGGGTTAATGAACACTGAAGCTTTCTTT
CDR3: CASSLATGTGLMNTEAFF

length: 14
J: TRBJ2-1
D: .
size: few
V: TRBV19
DNA: TGTGCCAGTACCCGAGATAGCTCCTACAATGAGCAGTTCTTC
CDR3: CASTRDSSYNEQFF

length: 18
J: TRBJ1-2
D: TRBD1
size: .
V: TRBV7-4
DNA: TGTGCCAGCAGCTTAGAGTGGGGGACAGGGTTTACGGACTATGGCTACACCTTC
CDR3: CASSLEWGTGFTDYGYTF

length: 14
J: TRBJ1-2
D: TRBD1
size: few
V: TRBV2
DNA: TGTGCCAGCAGTGACAGGGGGCCGAACTATGGCTACACCTTC
CDR3: CASSDRGPNYGYTF

length: 16
J: TRBJ2-5
D: TRBD2
size: .
V: TRBV5-1
DNA: TGCGCCAGCAGCTTGTGGGGAGGGGCCCCCCAAGAGACCCAGTACTTC
CDR3: CASSLWGGAPQETQYF

length: 16
J: TRBJ2-7
D: .
size: .
V: TRBV5-6
DNA: TGTGCCAGCAGCTCTTTTTTTCGGGACTCGAACTACGAGCAGTACTTC
CDR3: CASSSFFRDSNYEQYF

length: 14
J: TRBJ2-7
D: .
size: few
V: TRBV6-5
DNA: TGTGCCAGCAGTTACTCGCGGAGCTCCTACGAGCAGTACTTC
CDR3: CASSYSRSSYEQYF

length: 15
J: TRBJ2-7
D: TRBD1
size: .
V: TRBV5-4
DNA: TGTGCCAGCAGCCCCTCCGGGACAGGGGTCCACGAGCAGTACTTC
CDR3: CASSPSGTGVHEQYF

length: 14
J: TRBJ2-7
D: TRBD1
size: few
V: TRBV7-8
DNA: TGTGCCAGCAGCTTCGGGACAGGGAGGAACGAGCAGTACTTC
CDR3: CASSFGTGRNEQYF

length: 15
J: TRBJ1-4
D: .
size: .
V: TRBV4-3
DNA: TGCGCCAGCAGCCAAGGAGCGTACCCTAATGAAAAACTGTTTTTT
CDR3: CASSQGAYPNEKLFF

length: 14
J: TRBJ2-7
D: TRBD1
size: .
V: TRBV10-1
DNA: TGCGCCAGCAGTGGAGGACAGGGGGTGCACGAGCAGTACTTC
CDR3: CASSGGQGVHEQYF

length: 13
J: TRBJ2-3
D: .
size: few
V: TRBV19
DNA: TGTGCCAGTAGTATGAGGCGTTCAGATACGCAGTATTTT
CDR3: CASSMRRSDTQYF

length: 14
J: TRBJ2-7
D: TRBD1
size: .
V: TRBV10-3
DNA: TGTGCCATCAGTCCGGACAGGACCCAATACGAGCAGTACTTC
CDR3: CAISPDRTQYEQYF

length: 18
J: TRBJ2-6
D: .
size: .
V: TRBV19
DNA: TGTGCCAGTAGTACCATTCCCGCGGGTCTCTCTGGGGCCAACGTCCTGACTTTC
CDR3: CASSTIPAGLSGANVLTF

length: 19
J: TRBJ2-2
D: .
size: .
V: TRBV21-1
DNA: TGTGCCAGCAGCATGTTTCGGACTAGCGGGGGGGCCTGGACCGGGGAGCTGTTTTTT
CDR3: CASSMFRTSGGAWTGELFF